The 5 T cell receptor beta chains given below trace back to one sample, sequenced in a study of technical replicates of blood from a few donors. Assay: immunoSEQ multiplex PCR; the TCRdb copy retains only in-frame clones and omits some. The sample lists around 72,000 clones; 75% to 95% were seen once. Sequencing input: T cells isolated from PBMCs. The source is a human donor in good health. Some clones in this sample may be carry-over from other donors' samples.

The CDR3 bases are TGTGCCAGCAGCTTAGGGGACAGGGATGGCCCCCTCCACTTT. Protein sequence: CASSLGDRDGPLHF. This rearrangement joins TRBV5-4 to TRBJ1-6; 9 bases match TRBD1. The CDR3 consists of 14 residues. With V trimmed by 2 bases and J by 13 bases, 7 bases remained unmatched. The V gene's germline CDR1 is SGHNT and CDR2 YYREEE (reference sequence).

The chain couples TRBV29-1 to TRBJ1-2; tentative D call: TRBD1 (5 bases). Germline V gene data show CDR1 as SQVTM and CDR2 as ANQGSEA. CDR3 length: 14 residues. V lost 5 bases and J lost 0, with 13 bases in between. The CDR3 here is CSVWFGGTNYGYTF. The CDR3 bases are TGCAGCGTTTGGTTTGGGGGGACTAACTATGGCTACACCTTC.

The genes are TRBV13 and TRBJ2-7, with D possibly TRBD2 on 5 matching bases. V dropped 2 bases and J dropped 1 base, with 9 bases sitting between them. Germline loops: CDR1 PRHDT, CDR2 FYEKMQ (reference sequence). The length of the CDR3 is 14 residues. CDR3 DNA sequence: TGTGCCAGCAGCTTATTAAGCGGTTCCTACGAGCAGTACTTC. Its translation is CASSLLSGSYEQYF.

The chain links TRBV25-1 to TRBJ2-5, with 10 nucleotides matching TRBD2. CDR1 is MGHDK and CDR2 is SYGVNS in the germline V gene. The CDR3 is 17 residues long. V lost 2 bases to trimming and J lost 3 bases; unmatched junction nucleotides: 9. In nucleotides, the CDR3 is TGTGCCAGCAGTGAAGGTAGGGCTAGCGGGAGTGAAGAGACCCAGTACTTC. Residues: CASSEGRASGSEETQYF.

The J gene is TRBJ2-5, the V gene TRBV2; D is unclear. Trimming took 2 bases from V and 9 from J, leaving 7 bases between them. The CDR3 consists of 11 residues. CDR1 and CDR2 (germline): SNHLY, FYNNEI. This CDR3 reads CASSEHEAQYF. CDR3 sequence (DNA): TGTGCCAGCAGTGAACACGAGGCCCAGTACTTC.